The sample holds a few counts of the clone carrying this T cell receptor (beta chain). The record originates from a study of memory CD4+ T cells and cytomegalovirus serostatus. The table came from immunoSEQ multiplex PCR; TCRdb's copy has only in-frame clones and leaves some out. This sample yields about 46,000 clones, of which under 80% are seen a single time; more than 0.75% belongs to the top ten. Single viable CD3+CD4+CD8-CD45RO+ cells were sorted as the memory CD4+ T cells. The sample taken for sequencing was memory CD4+ T cells from blood. The receptor was isolated from an adult in good health and CMV-seronegative.

In DNA, the CDR3 is TGTGCCAGCATCCTGGACAGCTACGAGCAGTACTTC. Its translation: CASILDSYEQYF. The rearrangement links TRBV2 to TRBJ2-7; D possibly corresponds to TRBD1 (6 bases). CDR1 SNHLY and CDR2 FYNNEI come from the germline V gene. The V and J ends lost 7 bases and 3 bases respectively, with 10 bases between them. The CDR3 is made up of 12 amino acids.